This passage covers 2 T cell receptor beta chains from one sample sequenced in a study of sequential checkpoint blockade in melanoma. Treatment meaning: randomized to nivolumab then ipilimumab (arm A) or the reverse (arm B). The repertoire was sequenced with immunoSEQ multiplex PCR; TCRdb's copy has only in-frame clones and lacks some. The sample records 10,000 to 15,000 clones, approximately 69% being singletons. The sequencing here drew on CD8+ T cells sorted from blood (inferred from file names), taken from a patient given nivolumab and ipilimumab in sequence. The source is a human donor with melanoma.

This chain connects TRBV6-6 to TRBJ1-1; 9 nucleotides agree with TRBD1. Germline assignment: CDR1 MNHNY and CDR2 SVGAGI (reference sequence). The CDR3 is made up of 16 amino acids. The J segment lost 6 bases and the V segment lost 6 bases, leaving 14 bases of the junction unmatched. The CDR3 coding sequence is TGTGCCAGCAGCCCCCCCACAGGGGGCGATGGGGCTGAAGCTTTCTTT. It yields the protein CASSPPTGGDGAEAFF.

CDR3: CSVVPGQGVRNYGYTF. The CDR3 region has the DNA TGCAGCGTTGTACCGGGACAGGGGGTGCGGAACTATGGCTACACCTTC. The V gene is TRBV29-1, the J gene TRBJ1-2, with 11 bases that match TRBD1. The CDR3 runs 16 residues. CDR1 SQVTM and CDR2 ANQGSEA come from the germline V gene. With 4 bases clipped from V and 2 bases from J, the junction kept 9 bases outside the gene matches.